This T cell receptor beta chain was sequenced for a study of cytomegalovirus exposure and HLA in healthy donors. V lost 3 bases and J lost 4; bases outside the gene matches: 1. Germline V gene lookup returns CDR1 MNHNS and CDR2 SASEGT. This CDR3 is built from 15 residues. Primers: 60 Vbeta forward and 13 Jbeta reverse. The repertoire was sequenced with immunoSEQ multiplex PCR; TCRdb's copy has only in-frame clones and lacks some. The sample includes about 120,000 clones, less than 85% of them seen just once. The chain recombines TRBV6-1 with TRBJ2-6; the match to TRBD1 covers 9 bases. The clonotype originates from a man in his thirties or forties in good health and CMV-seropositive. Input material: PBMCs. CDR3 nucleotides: TGTGCCAGCAGTGACGGACAGGGGGGGGCCAACGTCCTGACTTTC. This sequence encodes CASSDGQGGANVLTF.